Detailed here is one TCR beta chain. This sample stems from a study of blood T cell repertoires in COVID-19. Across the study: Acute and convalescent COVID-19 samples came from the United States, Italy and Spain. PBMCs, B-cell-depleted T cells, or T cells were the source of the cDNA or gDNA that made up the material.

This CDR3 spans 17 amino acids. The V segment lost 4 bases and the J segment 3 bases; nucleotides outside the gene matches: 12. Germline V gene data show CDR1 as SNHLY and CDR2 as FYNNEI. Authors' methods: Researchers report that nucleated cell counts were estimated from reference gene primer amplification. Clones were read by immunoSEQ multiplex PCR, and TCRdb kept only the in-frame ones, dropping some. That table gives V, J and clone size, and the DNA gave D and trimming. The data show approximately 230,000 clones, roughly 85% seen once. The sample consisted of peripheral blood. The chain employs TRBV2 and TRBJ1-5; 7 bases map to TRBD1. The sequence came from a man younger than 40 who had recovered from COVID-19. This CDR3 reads CASSAWGWGQSNQPQHF. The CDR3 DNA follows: TGTGCCAGCAGTGCCTGGGGTTGGGGACAGTCCAATCAGCCCCAGCATTTT.